This T cell receptor beta chain emerged from a study of blood T cell repertoires in COVID-19 (dated by TCRdb to 2018 to 2021). For the study in its entirety: Samples covering the acute and convalescent phases of COVID-19 were provided by collaborators in the United States, Italy and Spain. The prospective study material was composed of cDNA or gDNA derived from T cells, B-cell-depleted T cells, or PBMCs. Deeply sampled blood TCRbeta repertoires from subjects exposed to, actively infected with, or recovered from COVID-19 were included in the dataset. A freely available public database, intended as a resource for researchers studying the immune response to SARS-CoV-2, is where the repertoires were released. The samples were drawn from two sources: the first 160 participants of the ongoing ImmuneRACE study, and over 1,000 subjects contributed by 6 global collaborators. Nearly every sample came with metadata listing a de-identified subject ID, COVID-19 status, age in years and sex. Where available, HLA class I and class II types were obtained from metadata supplied by the sample provider rather than from assay-based typing. The full study reports these points: Clinical and demographic metadata were provided uncurated, with the amount varying by source and participant.

On this clone itself: Its antigen target is currently unknown. No much larger clonotype is one base removed from it; base qualities were not supplied.

TCRbeta CDR3 regions were amplified from genomic DNA by means of the immunoSEQ Assay, a bias-controlled multiplex PCR. The authors' pipeline ran thus. The number of nucleated cells in each sample was estimated from the amplification of reference gene primers within the assay. To quantify the absolute abundance of each unique TCRbeta CDR3 rearrangement, sequence reads were collapsed and filtered. For each sample, productive Simpson clonality was calculated as the square root of Simpson's diversity index across productive rearrangements. TCRdb stores this immuneACCESS table with in-frame sequences only. Part of the clones is absent; in the studies checked, under half of the shortfall reflects unresolved V genes, and no reason is known for the rest. The V and J calls and clone size are taken from that table; D and trimming were inferred from the DNA. Within this sample are a few hundred thousand clones, with 85% of them counted one time only. The ten most abundant clones make up 2.5% to 3% of the sample.

In the prospective study, participants were roughly 18 to 89 years old, resided in about two dozen geographic areas of the United States, and were enrolled through a virtual design. Cohort assignment in the prospective study relied on participant-reported clinical history from a screening survey and a study questionnaire. Recovered participants in ImmuneRACE Cohort 3 were defined as having two consecutive negative NP/OP PCR tests, clearance from a healthcare professional, or resolution of symptoms. In the prospective study, whole blood, serum and a nasopharyngeal or oropharyngeal swab were collected from each participant by mobile phlebotomists. Participants in the prospective study had the option to provide additional blood draws and questionnaires over a 2-month period. Blood samples from the prospective study were shipped frozen or at room temperature prior to DNA extraction. The sequencing sample was made of PBMCs or T cells enriched from blood (not recorded which). This sequence originates from a woman aged 45-65 years who had recovered from COVID-19.

The nucleotides read TGTGCCAGCAGTTACGGTGGCGGGGCCTACGAGCAGTACTTC. Its translation is CASSYGGGAYEQYF. The chain uses TRBV6-5 and TRBJ2-7; 6 matching bases give a weak D call of TRBD2. The CDR3 runs 14 residues from the cysteine to the phenylalanine. The only DNA kept is the CDR3, 42 bases in frame from the first base. V gives up 2 bases and J gives up 2 bases, and the segment between their germline ends measures 10 bases. Looking up the germline V gene yields CDR1 MNHEY and CDR2 SVGAGI.